These 22 T cell receptor beta chains were all obtained from the same sample, sequenced in a study of blood T cell repertoires in COVID-19. The protocol was immunoSEQ multiplex PCR, while the TCRdb copy is restricted to in-frame clones and leaves out a portion. The table includes approximately 140,000 clones, around 83% detected once. Specimen: PBMCs or T cells enriched from blood (not recorded which). These receptors originate from a woman aged 50 to 65 who had been exposed to COVID-19.

The chain links TRBV10-2 to TRBJ2-5; possible D gene TRBD2, 5 bases. V was pared by 5 bases and J by 2 bases, with 9 bases between. The germline V gene has CDR1 WSHSY and CDR2 SAAADI. The CDR3 runs 13 residues. CDR3 DNA: TGCGCCAGCAGTCCCGGGGTGCAAGAGACCCAGTACTTC. It is translated as CASSPGVQETQYF.

The chain employs TRBV27 and TRBJ1-2, with 8 nucleotides matching TRBD1. Trimming at V came to 11 bases and at J to 0 bases, leaving 11 bases not matched to a gene. The CDR3 loop spans 15 amino acids. Germline CDR1 reads MNHEY; CDR2 reads SMNVEV (reference sequence). CDR3 in DNA: TGTGCCGCAAGGATCGGGACAGGTGCTAACTATGGCTACACCTTC. Amino acid sequence: CAARIGTGANYGYTF.

The chain joins TRBV7-2 to TRBJ1-2; 7 nucleotides align to TRBD1. Germline V CDR1 and CDR2: SGHTA, FQGNSA. This CDR3 has 13 residues. J was trimmed by 4 bases and V by 1 base; bases with no gene match: 0. The DNA for the CDR3 is TGTGCCAGCAGCTTAGGGGACAGCTATGGCTACACCTTC. Translating it yields CASSLGDSYGYTF.

The V gene is TRBV12-3 or TRBV12-4, the J gene TRBJ1-1; D might be TRBD1 (5 bases). Trimming took 4 bases from V and 5 from J, leaving 11 bases between them. The CDR3 runs to 13 residues. The CDR3 reads CASSSGGGTEAFF. The CDR3 nucleotides are TGTGCCAGCAGTTCGGGGGGTGGGACTGAAGCTTTCTTT.

The V call is TRBV4-1, the J call TRBJ1-1, with 10 positions matching TRBD1. V shed 0 bases and J 1 base; nucleotides not matched to a gene: 8. Per germline, CDR1 MGHRA and CDR2 YSYEKL. CDR3 length equals 18 residues. This CDR3 reads CASSQDPRTGGRNTEAFF. The CDR3 nucleotides are TGCGCCAGCAGCCAAGATCCCCGGACAGGGGGTCGGAACACTGAAGCTTTCTTT.

The chain uses TRBV6-2 or TRBV6-3 and TRBJ1-1; D perhaps matches TRBD1 (6 bases). CDR1 is MNHEY and CDR2 is SVGEGT in the germline V gene. V lost 4 bases, J lost 0 bases, and 12 bases lay in between. The CDR3 contains 15 residues. As DNA, the CDR3 is TGTGCCAGCAGTTCGGCCAGGGGCATGAACACTGAAGCTTTCTTT. It yields the protein CASSSARGMNTEAFF.

This clone was seen once. The genes are TRBV7-2 and TRBJ1-1; 10 bases are a match to TRBD1. Germline lookup yields CDR1 SGHTA and CDR2 FQGNSA. Losses at the gene ends were 5 bases for V and 6 bases for J; bases not matched to a gene: 9. This CDR3 comprises 15 residues. The CDR3, as DNA: TGTGCCAGCAGCGCCCGGGACAGGGGTTATTCTGAAGCTTTCTTT. This codes for CASSARDRGYSEAFF.

The J gene is TRBJ1-6, the V gene TRBV3-1 (or the pseudogene TRBV3-2); 7 positions agree with TRBD1. The CDR3 has 15 residues. Trimming removed 5 bases from V and 1 base from J; junction bases left unmatched: 2. CDR1 is LGHDT and CDR2 is YNNKEL in the germline V gene (reference sequence). CDR3 bases: TGTGCCAGCAGCGGACAGGCGTCCTATAATTCACCCCTCCACTTT. Its protein is CASSGQASYNSPLHF.

This sequence joins TRBV5-1 and TRBJ1-2; TRBD1 might be the D (6 bases). CDR1 is SGHRS, CDR2 YFSETQ, per germline. Trimming pared 4 bases from V and 7 bases from J, leaving 17 bases between. CDR3 length equals 14 residues. This CDR3 is CASSPWTDGSGYTF. CDR3 nucleotides: TGCGCCAGCAGCCCCTGGACAGATGGCTCTGGCTACACCTTC.

The chain is built from TRBV5-1 and TRBJ2-3, with D possibly matching TRBD1 (5 bases). Trimming took 1 base from V and 4 from J, leaving 10 bases between them. Germline CDR1 and CDR2: SGHRS and YFSETQ. The CDR3 contains 14 residues. This CDR3 is CASSLMGLADTQYF. In DNA, the CDR3 is TGCGCCAGCAGCTTGATGGGGCTGGCAGATACGCAGTATTTT.

CDR3 sequence (DNA): TGCAGCGTTTCCGCTAGCGGACGCTACGAGCAGTACTTC. Amino acids: CSVSASGRYEQYF. J is TRBJ2-7 and V is TRBV29-1; 7 positions match TRBD2. The CDR3 loop spans 13 amino acids. The germline V gene encodes CDR1 SQVTM and CDR2 ANQGSEA. V lost 5 bases, J lost 3 bases, and 7 bases stayed unmatched.

V is TRBV2 and J is TRBJ2-2; D call uncertain. V lost 3 bases, J lost 10 bases, and 9 bases lay in between. CDR3 size: 12 residues. The germline gives CDR1 SNHLY, CDR2 FYNNEI. The DNA for the CDR3 is TGTGCCAGCAGTGACCCGGAGCCGGAGCTGTTTTTT. Its protein is CASSDPEPELFF.

The sample holds many counts of this clone. The V gene is TRBV7-8, the J gene TRBJ1-5; TRBD1 matches 11 bases. This CDR3 comprises 18 residues. Germline CDR1 reads SGHVS; CDR2 reads FQNEAQ. J gave up 2 bases and V 3 bases, and 9 bases lay outside the gene matches. This CDR3 is CASSFSPGTGGGNQPQHF. DNA of the CDR3: TGTGCCAGCAGCTTTTCCCCAGGGACAGGGGGTGGCAATCAGCCCCAGCATTTT.

The table lists this clone with many counts. The V and J genes are TRBV6-2 or TRBV6-3 and TRBJ2-3; 11 nucleotides line up with TRBD2. The V and J ends lost 5 bases and 0 bases, in that order; junction bases with no gene match: 10. Germline CDR1 reads MNHEY; CDR2 reads SVGEGT. This CDR3 is 18 amino acids long. CDR3 coding DNA: TGTGCCAGCAGTGTACCGGGACTAGCGGACAGTAGCACAGATACGCAGTATTTT. It yields the protein CASSVPGLADSSTDTQYF.

The chain couples TRBV6-5 to TRBJ2-2, with a tentative D call TRBD2 (5 bases). Germline values: CDR1 MNHEY, CDR2 SVGAGI. CDR3 length equals 14 residues. The ends were cut back, 9 bases at V and 8 bases at J, with 19 bases in the middle. The CDR3 reads CASTRGSQTGELFF. In DNA form, the CDR3 reads TGTGCCAGTACCCGGGGATCCCAAACTGGGGAGCTGTTTTTT.

This clone was recorded once. The chain links TRBV4-3 to TRBJ2-3, with 8 positions matching TRBD2. This CDR3 has 15 amino acids. Germline V gives CDR1 LGHNA, CDR2 YSLEER. Trimming cost V 4 bases and J 7 bases; bases outside gene matches: 10. CDR3 in DNA: TGCGCCAGCAGCCGCGGGCTAGCGGGCGTGAATACGCAGTATTTT. Its translation: CASSRGLAGVNTQYF.

The chain employs TRBV6-1 and TRBJ2-7; 12 bases match TRBD1. Unmatched junction bases numbered 11, after V lost 4 bases and J lost 4 bases. Germline assignment: CDR1 MNHNS and CDR2 SASEGT. This CDR3 region has 17 residues. The CDR3 region has the DNA TGTGCCAGCAGTGGCGGGACAGGGGGCGCGTTTAAGTACGAGCAGTACTTC. Protein sequence: CASSGGTGGAFKYEQYF.

The chain recombines TRBV18 with TRBJ2-1, with TRBD1 identical over 8 bases. CDR1 KGHSH and CDR2 LQKENI come from the germline V gene. This CDR3 contains 13 residues. V lost 7 bases to trimming and J lost 7 bases; unmatched junction nucleotides: 6. The CDR3: CASYGQGTNEQFF. CDR3 sequence (DNA): TGTGCCAGCTATGGACAGGGTACGAATGAGCAGTTCTTC.

The chain is built from TRBV5-1 and TRBJ1-6, with D perhaps TRBD1 (6 bases). V lost 4 bases, J lost 2 bases, and 13 bases lay in between. The germline V gene encodes CDR1 SGHRS and CDR2 YFSETQ. This CDR3 comprises 16 residues. The CDR3 DNA follows: TGCGCCAGCAGCGATCGTAGGGACACCTATAATTCACCCCTCCACTTT. Translated, it gives CASSDRRDTYNSPLHF.

The chain has TRBV4-3 and TRBJ1-1; D uncertain. This CDR3 is 13 amino acids long. CDR1 and CDR2 from the germline V gene are LGHNA and YSLEER. V lost 0 bases to trimming and J lost 4 bases, with 6 bases between them. CDR3 sequence (DNA): TGCGCCAGCAGCCAAGAAAGAGGCACTGAAGCTTTCTTT. Protein sequence: CASSQERGTEAFF.

Points on this clone: The sample holds other DNA sequences that translate to the same CDR3. CDR3 DNA sequence: TGTGCCAGTAGTATCTCTGATCAGCCCCAGCATTTT. Translation: CASSISDQPQHF. V gene TRBV19 combines with J gene TRBJ1-5; no clear D gene. Germline lookup yields CDR1 LNHDA and CDR2 SQIVND (reference sequence). The germline V and J ends were trimmed by 3 bases and 5 bases, with 5 bases remaining between them. The CDR3 runs to 12 residues. Supplemented by reference TRBV19 and TRBJ1-5, the full variable domain reads DGGITQSPKYLFRKEGQNVTLSCEQNLNHDAMYWYRQDPGQGLRLIYYSQIVNDFQKGDIAEGYSVSREKKESFPLTVTSAQKNPTAFYLCASSISDQPQHFGDGTRLSIL.

The gene calls are TRBV11-2 and TRBJ2-7, with 7 bases lining up with TRBD2. The CDR3 is 18 amino acids. The J segment lost 0 bases and the V segment lost 1 base, leaving 12 bases of the junction unmatched. Germline lookup yields CDR1 SGHAT and CDR2 FQNNGV. The CDR3 region is CASSLVVLSGGTSYEQYF. Written as DNA, the CDR3 is TGTGCCAGCAGCTTAGTTGTTTTATCCGGGGGGACCTCCTACGAGCAGTACTTC.